A single count supports the clone carrying this T cell receptor beta chain. The source of the sample is a study of shared clonotypes between healthy human individuals. Evenly divided among several immunoSEQ plates was the genomic DNA of each subset. Data came from immunoSEQ multiplex PCR; TCRdb stores just in-frame clones and leaves some out. The table lists about 710,000 clones, roughly 72% of them singletons, with 1.8% in the top ten. All the donors were Caucasian adults who lived in Nashville, Tennessee. Sequenced sample: memory CD4+ T cells sorted from blood. As to subset: CD45RA-negative fraction. This receptor was taken from a woman aged 25-40 years in good health.

CDR3 amino acids: CASSFTSGFYNEQFF. As DNA, the CDR3 is TGTGCCAGCAGCTTTACTAGCGGATTTTACAATGAGCAGTTCTTC. The chain is built from TRBV7-2 and TRBJ2-1; 8 positions match TRBD2. With V trimmed by 3 bases and J by 4 bases, 5 bases remained unmatched. This CDR3 spans 15 amino acids. The germline V gene encodes CDR1 SGHTA and CDR2 FQGNSA. The whole variable domain, remainder taken from reference TRBV7-2 and TRBJ2-1, is GAGVSQSPSNKVTEKGKDVELRCDPISGHTALYWYRQSLGQGLEFLIYFQGNSAPDKSGLPSDRFSAERTGGSVSTLTIQRTQQEDSAVYLCASSFTSGFYNEQFFGPGTRLTVL.